This passage covers 12 T cell receptor beta chains from one sample sequenced in a study of graft-versus-host responses after intestinal transplantation. Investigators treated the graft tissue so that it released intraepithelial and lamina propria lymphocytes. Sequencing used immunoSEQ multiplex PCR; TCRdb keeps in-frame clones, though not all of them. Among about 63,000 clones listed, about 89% were seen once. The sample here was ileum tissue, taken around 350 days after transplant. The source is a human patient who received an intestinal transplant, so some T cells may come from the graft donor.

The chain couples TRBV6-5 to TRBJ2-7; 8 bases line up with TRBD2. The CDR3 consists of 13 residues. Trimming at V came to 2 bases and at J to 3 bases, leaving 0 bases not matched to a gene. Germline V CDR1 and CDR2: MNHEY, SVGAGI. CDR3 bases: TGTGCCAGCAGTTACGCGGGGGGCTACGAGCAGTACTTC. Amino acid sequence: CASSYAGGYEQYF.

V and J are TRBV7-6 and TRBJ2-3, with D perhaps assigned TRBD1 or TRBD2 (6 bases each). This CDR3 region has 17 residues. CDR1 SGHVS and CDR2 FNYEAQ come from the germline V gene. With 5 bases removed from V and 5 bases from J, the gap between germline ends came to 23 bases. Here the CDR3 reads CASSKNLAWGAVDTQYF. The CDR3 nucleotides are TGTGCCAGCAGCAAGAACTTAGCATGGGGGGCCGTAGATACGCAGTATTTT.

The chain uses TRBV10-3 and TRBJ2-2, with TRBD2 matching 11 bases. This CDR3 has 14 residues. The V segment lost 10 bases and the J segment 1 base; nucleotides outside the gene matches: 2. In germline, CDR1 is ENHRY, CDR2 SYGVKD. CDR3 region: CATLAGGNTGELFF. Here the CDR3 DNA reads TGTGCCACTCTAGCGGGGGGGAACACCGGGGAGCTGTTTTTT.

This rearrangement joins TRBV27 to TRBJ2-1, with 7 bases aligning to TRBD2. Germline CDR1 MNHEY, CDR2 SMNVEV (reference sequence). The CDR3 consists of 15 residues. Trimming at V came to 2 bases and at J to 0 bases, leaving 1 base not matched to a gene. CDR3 protein: CASSLRGSSYNEQFF. The CDR3 DNA is TGTGCCAGCAGTTTACGCGGGAGCTCCTACAATGAGCAGTTCTTC.

The gene calls are TRBV11-2 and TRBJ2-7; D gene ambiguous. This CDR3 has 10 amino acids. CDR1 is SGHAT and CDR2 is FQNNGV in the germline V gene. Trimming shortened V by 5 bases and J by 5 bases, and 4 bases separated the two germline ends. CDR3 amino acids: CASSPNEQYF. CDR3 nucleotide sequence: TGTGCCAGCAGCCCTAACGAGCAGTACTTC. Full variable domain (outside the CDR3, taken from reference TRBV11-2 and TRBJ2-7): EAGVAQSPRYKIIEKRQSVAFWCNPISGHATLYWYQQILGQGPKLLIQFQNNGVVDDSQLPKDRFSAERLKGVDSTLKIQPAKLEDSAVYLCASSPNEQYFGPGTRLTVT.

The CDR3 spells CASSIDGGKGNEQFF. The DNA for the CDR3 is TGTGCCAGTAGTATAGATGGAGGGAAGGGCAATGAGCAGTTCTTC. The chain uses TRBV19 and TRBJ2-1, with a possible D match to TRBD2 (6 bases). The CDR3 covers 15 residues. V was shortened by 0 bases and J by 6 bases, with 12 bases between the two germline ends. Germline CDR1 LNHDA, CDR2 SQIVND (reference sequence). Using reference TRBV19 and TRBJ2-1 for the parts outside the CDR3, the full variable domain is DGGITQSPKYLFRKEGQNVTLSCEQNLNHDAMYWYRQDPGQGLRLIYYSQIVNDFQKGDIAEGYSVSREKKESFPLTVTSAQKNPTAFYLCASSIDGGKGNEQFFGPGTRLTVL.

V and J are TRBV4-1 and TRBJ2-2; D might be TRBD2 (5 bases). The CDR3 length is 14 residues. V dropped 1 base and J dropped 4 bases, with 7 bases sitting between them. The germline V gene encodes CDR1 MGHRA and CDR2 YSYEKL. The DNA for the CDR3 is TGCGCCAGCAGCCAAGTGGGGAGCACCGGGGAGCTGTTTTTT. Protein sequence: CASSQVGSTGELFF.

The chain links TRBV4-2 to TRBJ2-7, with D perhaps matching TRBD1 (6 bases). The CDR3 contains 14 residues. Germline-derived CDR1 and CDR2 are LGHNA and YNFKEQ. With 1 base removed from V and 5 bases from J, the gap between germline ends came to 12 bases. The DNA of the CDR3 is TGTGCCAGCAGCCAAGGAACAGGGTTCGACGAGCAGTACTTC. Its protein is CASSQGTGFDEQYF.

The count of this clone is one. The V call is TRBV11-3, the J call TRBJ2-1, with TRBD2 matching 8 bases. This CDR3 is 16 amino acids long. V gave up 1 base and J gave up 8 bases; unmatched junction bases: 10. Germline-derived CDR1 and CDR2 are SGHNT and YENEEA. The CDR3 coding sequence is TGTGCCAGCAGCTTAGGTTTAGGACTAGCCAAGGATGAGCAGTTCTTC. Encoded protein: CASSLGLGLAKDEQFF.

This clone was observed a single time. The chain's CDR3 is CASSLGAGKTEANSPLHF. The CDR3 DNA reads as TGTGCCAGCAGCTTAGGGGCCGGCAAGACAGAAGCTAATTCACCCCTCCACTTT. The V and J genes are TRBV11-3 and TRBJ1-6; possible D gene TRBD1, 5 bases. The CDR3 has 18 amino acids. Germline values: CDR1 SGHNT, CDR2 YENEEA. The ends were cut back, 1 base at V and 6 bases at J, with 19 bases in the middle.

The V and J genes are TRBV6-5 and TRBJ2-7, with no clear D. This CDR3 contains 11 residues. Germline V gives CDR1 MNHEY, CDR2 SVGAGI. V lost 5 bases and J 4 bases, leaving 6 bases between the germline ends. The CDR3 reads CASSESYEQYF. DNA of the CDR3: TGTGCCAGCAGTGAAAGTTACGAGCAGTACTTC.

The V call is TRBV18, the J call TRBJ2-1; 8 nucleotides match TRBD2. The CDR3 has 18 amino acids. Germline-derived CDR1 and CDR2 are KGHSH and LQKENI. Losses at the gene ends were 3 bases for V and 0 bases for J; bases not matched to a gene: 10. CDR3 in amino acids: CASSPGLEDLSSYNEQFF. The CDR3 bases are TGTGCCAGCTCACCGGGACTAGAAGACCTGAGCTCCTACAATGAGCAGTTCTTC.